This TCR beta chain was documented in a study of T cells in Graves' hyperthyroidism and ophthalmopathy. It was RNA transcripts that yielded the amplified TCR beta CDR3 regions. An initial round of RT-PCR targeting the TCR CDR3 relied on the HTBI primer set. TCRdb reprocessed the multiplex PCR reads with MiXCR, giving one entry per CDR3 protein. In the table there are under 800,000 distinct CDR3 sequences, 14% of which are singletons. Hyperthyroidism, newly diagnosed and lasting under 2 months, affected patients aged 18 to 65. Fresh peripheral blood, roughly 10 ml, was the source of the PBMCs. The clonotype was recovered from a woman aged 18-30 years with Graves' hyperthyroidism. Sequencing was done on a sample of blood.

The CDR3 is CASSFRGEGGTEAFF. The CDR3 region has the DNA TGTGCCAGCAGTTTCCGGGGGGAAGGAGGCACTGAAGCTTTCTTT. This chain uses TRBV27 with TRBJ1-1; possible D gene TRBD1, 5 bases. Trimming cost V 3 bases and J 4 bases, with 15 bases left between them. Germline CDR1 reads MNHEY; CDR2 reads SMNVEV (reference sequence). The CDR3 covers 15 residues.